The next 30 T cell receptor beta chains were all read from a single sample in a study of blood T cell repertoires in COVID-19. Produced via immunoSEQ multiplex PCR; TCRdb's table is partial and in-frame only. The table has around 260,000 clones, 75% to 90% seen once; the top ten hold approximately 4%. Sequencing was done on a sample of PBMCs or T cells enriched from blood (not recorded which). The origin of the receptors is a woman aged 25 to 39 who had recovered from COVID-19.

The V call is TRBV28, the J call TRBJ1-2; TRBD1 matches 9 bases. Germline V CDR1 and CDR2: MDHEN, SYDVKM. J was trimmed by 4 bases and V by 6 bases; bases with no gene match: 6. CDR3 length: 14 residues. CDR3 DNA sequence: TGTGCCAGCAGAACAGGGGGCGCAGGCTATGGCTACACCTTC. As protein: CASRTGGAGYGYTF.

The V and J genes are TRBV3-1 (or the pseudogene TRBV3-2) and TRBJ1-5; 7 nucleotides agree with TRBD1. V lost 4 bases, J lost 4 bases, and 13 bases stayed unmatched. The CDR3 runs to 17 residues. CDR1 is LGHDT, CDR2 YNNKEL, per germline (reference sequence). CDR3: CASSRGLTGAPNQPQHF. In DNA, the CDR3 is TGTGCCAGCAGCCGAGGACTTACAGGGGCTCCTAATCAGCCCCAGCATTTT.

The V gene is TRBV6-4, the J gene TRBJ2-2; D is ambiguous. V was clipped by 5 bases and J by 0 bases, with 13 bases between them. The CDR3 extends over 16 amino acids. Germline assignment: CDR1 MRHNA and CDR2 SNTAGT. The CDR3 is CASSRSANPNTGELFF. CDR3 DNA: TGTGCCAGCAGTCGGAGCGCAAACCCGAACACCGGGGAGCTGTTTTTT.

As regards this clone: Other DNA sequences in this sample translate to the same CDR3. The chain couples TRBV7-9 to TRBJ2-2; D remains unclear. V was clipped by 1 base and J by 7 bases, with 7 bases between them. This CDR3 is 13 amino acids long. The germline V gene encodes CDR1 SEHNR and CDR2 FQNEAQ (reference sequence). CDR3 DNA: TGTGCCAGCAGCTTAGGCGGCAGCGGGGAGCTGTTTTTT. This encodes CASSLGGSGELFF.

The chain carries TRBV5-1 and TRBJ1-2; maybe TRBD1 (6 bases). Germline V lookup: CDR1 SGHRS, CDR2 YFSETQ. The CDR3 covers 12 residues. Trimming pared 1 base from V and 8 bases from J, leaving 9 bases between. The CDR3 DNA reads TGCGCCAGCAGCTTGAAGGGGGTGGGCTACACCTTC. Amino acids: CASSLKGVGYTF.

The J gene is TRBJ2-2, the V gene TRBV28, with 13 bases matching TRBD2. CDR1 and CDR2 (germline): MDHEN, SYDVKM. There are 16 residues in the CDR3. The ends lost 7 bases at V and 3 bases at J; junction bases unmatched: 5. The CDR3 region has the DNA TGTGCCAGCACGACTAGCGGGGGGAGGTACACCGGGGAGCTGTTTTTT. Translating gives CASTTSGGRYTGELFF.

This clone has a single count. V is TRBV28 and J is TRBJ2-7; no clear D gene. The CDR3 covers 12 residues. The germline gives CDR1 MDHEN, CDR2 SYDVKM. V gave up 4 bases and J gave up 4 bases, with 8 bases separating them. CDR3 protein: CASSSRLYEQYF. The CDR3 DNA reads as TGTGCCAGCAGTTCCCGTCTTTACGAGCAGTACTTC.

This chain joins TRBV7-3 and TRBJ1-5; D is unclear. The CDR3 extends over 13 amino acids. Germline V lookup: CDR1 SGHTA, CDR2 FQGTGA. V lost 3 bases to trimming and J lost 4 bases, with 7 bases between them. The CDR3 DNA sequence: TGTGCCAGCAGCTTGGGCGTGAATCAGCCCCAGCATTTT. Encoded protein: CASSLGVNQPQHF.

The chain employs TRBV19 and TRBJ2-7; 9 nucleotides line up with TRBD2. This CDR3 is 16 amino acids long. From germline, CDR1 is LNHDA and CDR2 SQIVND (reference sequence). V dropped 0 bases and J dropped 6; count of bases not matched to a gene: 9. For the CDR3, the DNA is TGTGCCAGTAGTATAGAGGTTGGACTAGCGCCTACCGAGCAGTACTTC. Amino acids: CASSIEVGLAPTEQYF.

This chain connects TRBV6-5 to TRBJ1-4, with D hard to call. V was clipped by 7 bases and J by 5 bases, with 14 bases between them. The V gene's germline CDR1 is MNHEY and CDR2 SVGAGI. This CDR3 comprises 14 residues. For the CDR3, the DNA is TGTGCCAGCAAAACAAAAGCGAGGAATGAAAAACTGTTTTTT. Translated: CASKTKARNEKLFF.

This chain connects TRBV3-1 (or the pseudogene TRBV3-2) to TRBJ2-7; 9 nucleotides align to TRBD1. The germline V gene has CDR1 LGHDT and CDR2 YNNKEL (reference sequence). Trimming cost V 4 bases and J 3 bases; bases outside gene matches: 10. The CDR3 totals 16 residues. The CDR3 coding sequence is TGTGCCAGCAGCCCACGACAGGGGGGAGTGGGCTACGAGCAGTACTTC. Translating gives CASSPRQGGVGYEQYF.

The DNA for the CDR3 is TGCGCCAGCAGCCCCCAGACAGAGAACACTGAAGCTTTCTTT. Residues: CASSPQTENTEAFF. The rearrangement joins TRBV4-1 to TRBJ1-1; a possible D gene is TRBD1 (5 bases). Trimming shortened V by 4 bases and J by 1 base, and 10 bases separated the two germline ends. The germline gives CDR1 MGHRA, CDR2 YSYEKL. This CDR3 is 14 amino acids long.

In DNA, the CDR3 is TGTGCCAGCAGAAGTCAGGGGGTTGCGAGTTCACCCCTCCACTTT. Its translation is CASRSQGVASSPLHF. The chain links TRBV6-5 to TRBJ1-6; 7 nucleotides align to TRBD1. The germline gives CDR1 MNHEY, CDR2 SVGAGI. With 6 bases clipped from V and 9 bases from J, the junction kept 11 bases outside the gene matches. CDR3 length: 15 amino acids.

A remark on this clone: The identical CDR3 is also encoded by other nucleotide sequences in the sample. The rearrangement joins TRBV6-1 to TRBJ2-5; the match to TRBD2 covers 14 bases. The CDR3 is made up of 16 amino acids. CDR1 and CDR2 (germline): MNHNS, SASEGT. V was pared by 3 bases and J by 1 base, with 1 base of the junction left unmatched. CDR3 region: CASSDGLAGGQETQYF. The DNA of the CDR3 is TGTGCCAGCAGTGATGGACTAGCGGGGGGCCAAGAGACCCAGTACTTC.

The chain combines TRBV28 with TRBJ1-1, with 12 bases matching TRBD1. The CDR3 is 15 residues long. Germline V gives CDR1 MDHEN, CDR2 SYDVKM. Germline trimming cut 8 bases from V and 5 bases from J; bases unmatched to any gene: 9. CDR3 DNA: TGTGCCAGCTGGCGGGACAGGGGGCGCTTGACTGAAGCTTTCTTT. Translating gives CASWRDRGRLTEAFF.

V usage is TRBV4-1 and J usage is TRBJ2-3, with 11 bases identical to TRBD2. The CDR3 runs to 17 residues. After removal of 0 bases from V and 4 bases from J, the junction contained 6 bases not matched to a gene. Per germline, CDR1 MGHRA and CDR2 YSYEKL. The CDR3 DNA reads TGCGCCAGCAGCCAAGATGGGCTAGCGGGGGGCGCAGATACGCAGTATTTT. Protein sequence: CASSQDGLAGGADTQYF.

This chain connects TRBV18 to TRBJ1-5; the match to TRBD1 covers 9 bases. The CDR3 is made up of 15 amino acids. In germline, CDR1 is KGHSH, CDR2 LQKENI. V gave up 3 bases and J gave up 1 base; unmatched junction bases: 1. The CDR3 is CASSPGTGSNQPQHF. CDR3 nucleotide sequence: TGTGCCAGCTCACCCGGGACAGGGAGCAATCAGCCCCAGCATTTT.

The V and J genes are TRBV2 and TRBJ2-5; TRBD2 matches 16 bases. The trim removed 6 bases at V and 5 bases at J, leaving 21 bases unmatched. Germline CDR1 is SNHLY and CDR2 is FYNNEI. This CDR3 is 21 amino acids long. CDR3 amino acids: CASSQWRGGTSGRGPLETQYF. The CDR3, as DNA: TGTGCCAGCAGCCAATGGAGAGGTGGGACTAGCGGGAGGGGTCCTCTCGAGACCCAGTACTTC.

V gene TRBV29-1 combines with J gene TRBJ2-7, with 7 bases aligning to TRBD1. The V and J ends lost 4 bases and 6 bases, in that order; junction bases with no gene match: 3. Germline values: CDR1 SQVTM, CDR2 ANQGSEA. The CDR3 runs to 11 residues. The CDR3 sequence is CSVGTGGEQYF. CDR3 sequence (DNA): TGCAGCGTTGGGACAGGAGGCGAGCAGTACTTC.

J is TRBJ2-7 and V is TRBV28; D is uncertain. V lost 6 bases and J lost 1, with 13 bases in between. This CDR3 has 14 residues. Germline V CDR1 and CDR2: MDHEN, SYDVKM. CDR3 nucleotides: TGTGCCAGCAGCAGTGTGACTTGGTCCTACGAGCAGTACTTC. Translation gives CASSSVTWSYEQYF.

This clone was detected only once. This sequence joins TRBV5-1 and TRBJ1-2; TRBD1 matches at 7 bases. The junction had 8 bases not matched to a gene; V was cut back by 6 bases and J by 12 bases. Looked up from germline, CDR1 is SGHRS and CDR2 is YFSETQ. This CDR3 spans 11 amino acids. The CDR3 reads CASTAGGLNTF. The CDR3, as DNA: TGCGCCAGCACCGCAGGGGGGTTGAACACCTTC.

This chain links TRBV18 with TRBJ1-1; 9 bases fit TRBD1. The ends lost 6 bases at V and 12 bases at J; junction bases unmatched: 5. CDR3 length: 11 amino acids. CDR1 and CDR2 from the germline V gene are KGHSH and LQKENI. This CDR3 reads CASSRDRATFF. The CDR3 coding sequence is TGTGCCAGCTCTAGGGACAGGGCAACTTTCTTT.

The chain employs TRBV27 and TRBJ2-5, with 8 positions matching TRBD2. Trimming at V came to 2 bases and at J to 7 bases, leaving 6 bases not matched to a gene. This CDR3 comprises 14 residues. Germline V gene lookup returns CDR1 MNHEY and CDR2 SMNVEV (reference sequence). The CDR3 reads CASSLGGAGGTQYF. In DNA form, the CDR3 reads TGTGCCAGCAGTTTAGGTGGGGCGGGGGGGACCCAGTACTTC.

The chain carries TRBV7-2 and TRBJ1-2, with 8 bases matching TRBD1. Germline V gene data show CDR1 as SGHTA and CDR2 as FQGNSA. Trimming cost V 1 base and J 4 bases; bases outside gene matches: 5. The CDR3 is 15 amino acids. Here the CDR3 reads CASSLGDRIFYGYTF. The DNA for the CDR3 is TGTGCCAGCAGCTTAGGGGACAGGATCTTCTATGGCTACACCTTC.

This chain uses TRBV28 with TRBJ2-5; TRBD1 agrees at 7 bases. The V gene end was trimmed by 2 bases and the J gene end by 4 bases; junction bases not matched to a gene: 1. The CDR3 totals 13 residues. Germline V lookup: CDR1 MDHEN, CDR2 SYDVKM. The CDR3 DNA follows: TGTGCCAGCAGTTTAGACAGGGTAGAGACCCAGTACTTC. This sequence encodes CASSLDRVETQYF. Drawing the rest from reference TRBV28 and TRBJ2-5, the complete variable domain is DVKVTQSSRYLVKRTGEKVFLECVQDMDHENMFWYRQDPGLGLRLIYFSYDVKMKEKGDIPEGYSVSREKKERFSLILESASTNQTSMYLCASSLDRVETQYFGPGTRLLVL.

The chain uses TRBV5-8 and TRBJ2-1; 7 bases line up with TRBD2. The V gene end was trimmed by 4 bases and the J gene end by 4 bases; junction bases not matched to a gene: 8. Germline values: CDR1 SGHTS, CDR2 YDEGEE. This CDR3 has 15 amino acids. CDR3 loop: CASSPGWDYYNEQFF. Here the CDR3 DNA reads TGTGCCAGCAGCCCCGGGTGGGACTATTACAATGAGCAGTTCTTC.

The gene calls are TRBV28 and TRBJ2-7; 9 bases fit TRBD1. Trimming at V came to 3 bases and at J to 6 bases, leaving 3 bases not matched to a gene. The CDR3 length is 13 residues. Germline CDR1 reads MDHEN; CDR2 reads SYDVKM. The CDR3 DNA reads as TGTGCCAGCAGTTTCGGACAGGGGCCCGAGCAGTACTTC. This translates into CASSFGQGPEQYF.

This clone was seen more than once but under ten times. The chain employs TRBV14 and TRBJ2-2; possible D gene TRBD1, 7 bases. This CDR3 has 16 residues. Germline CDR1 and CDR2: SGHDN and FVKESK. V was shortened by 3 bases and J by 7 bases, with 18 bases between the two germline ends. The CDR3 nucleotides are TGTGCCAGCAGCCATAGGACAGGAGGGAATGGCGGGGAGCTGTTTTTT. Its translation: CASSHRTGGNGGELFF.

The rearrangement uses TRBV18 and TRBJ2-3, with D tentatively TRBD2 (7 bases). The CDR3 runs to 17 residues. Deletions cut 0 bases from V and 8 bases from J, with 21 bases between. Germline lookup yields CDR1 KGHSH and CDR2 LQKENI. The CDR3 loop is CASSPPAGRGPGATQYF. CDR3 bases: TGTGCCAGCTCACCACCCGCGGGGAGGGGCCCAGGGGCTACGCAGTATTTT.

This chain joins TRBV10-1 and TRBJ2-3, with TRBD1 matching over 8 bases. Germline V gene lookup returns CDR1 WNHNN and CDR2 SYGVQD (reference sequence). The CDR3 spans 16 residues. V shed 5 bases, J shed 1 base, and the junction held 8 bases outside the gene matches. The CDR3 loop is CASSIDRGSGTDTQYF. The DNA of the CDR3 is TGCGCCAGCAGTATCGACAGGGGTTCGGGCACAGATACGCAGTATTTT.